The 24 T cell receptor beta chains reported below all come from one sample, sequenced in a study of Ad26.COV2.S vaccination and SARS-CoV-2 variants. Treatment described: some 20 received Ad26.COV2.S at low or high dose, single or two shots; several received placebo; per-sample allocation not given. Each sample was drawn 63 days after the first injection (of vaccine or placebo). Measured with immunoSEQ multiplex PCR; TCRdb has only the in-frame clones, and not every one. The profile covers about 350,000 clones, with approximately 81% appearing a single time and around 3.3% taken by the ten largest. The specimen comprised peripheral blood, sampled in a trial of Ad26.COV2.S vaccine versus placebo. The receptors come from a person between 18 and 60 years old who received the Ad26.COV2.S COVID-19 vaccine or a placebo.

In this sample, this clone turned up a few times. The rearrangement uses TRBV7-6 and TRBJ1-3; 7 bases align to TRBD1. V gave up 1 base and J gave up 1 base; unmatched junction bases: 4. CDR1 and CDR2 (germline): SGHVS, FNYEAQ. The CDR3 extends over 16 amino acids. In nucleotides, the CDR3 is TGTGCCAGCAGCTTAGTACAGGGGTCATCTGGAAACACCATATATTTT. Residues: CASSLVQGSSGNTIYF.

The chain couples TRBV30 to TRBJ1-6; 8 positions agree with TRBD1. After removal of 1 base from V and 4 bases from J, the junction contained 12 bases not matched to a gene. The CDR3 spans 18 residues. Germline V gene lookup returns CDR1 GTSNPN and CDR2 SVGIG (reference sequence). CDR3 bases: TGTGCCTGGAGTGCCCGATCCGTGGGACAGGAGTATAATTCACCCCTCCACTTT. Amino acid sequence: CAWSARSVGQEYNSPLHF.

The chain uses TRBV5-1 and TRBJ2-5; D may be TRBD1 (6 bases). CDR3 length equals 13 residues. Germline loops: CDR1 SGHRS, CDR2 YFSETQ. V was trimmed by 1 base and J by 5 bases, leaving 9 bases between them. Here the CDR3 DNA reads TGCGCCAGCAGCTTGAGGCAGGGGGAGACCCAGTACTTC. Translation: CASSLRQGETQYF.

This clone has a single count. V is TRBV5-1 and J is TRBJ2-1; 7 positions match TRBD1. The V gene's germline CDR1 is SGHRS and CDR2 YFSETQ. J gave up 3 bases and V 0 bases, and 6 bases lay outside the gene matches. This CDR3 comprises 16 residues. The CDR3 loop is CASSLGVNRGYNEQFF. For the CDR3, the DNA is TGCGCCAGCAGCTTGGGGGTTAACAGGGGCTACAATGAGCAGTTCTTC.

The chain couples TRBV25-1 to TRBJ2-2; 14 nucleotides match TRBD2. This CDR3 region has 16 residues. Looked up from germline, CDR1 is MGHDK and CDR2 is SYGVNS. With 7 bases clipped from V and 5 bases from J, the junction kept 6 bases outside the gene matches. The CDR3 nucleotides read TGTGCCAGCACGGGACTAGCGGGAGCCGGGACCGGGGAGCTGTTTTTT. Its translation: CASTGLAGAGTGELFF.

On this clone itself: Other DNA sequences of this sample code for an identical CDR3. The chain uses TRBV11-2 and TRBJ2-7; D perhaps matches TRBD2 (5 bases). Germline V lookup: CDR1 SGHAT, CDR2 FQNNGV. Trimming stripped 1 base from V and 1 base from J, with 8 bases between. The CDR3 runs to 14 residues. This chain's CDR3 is CASSLGTGSYEQYF. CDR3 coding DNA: TGTGCCAGCAGCTTAGGGACTGGATCCTACGAGCAGTACTTC.

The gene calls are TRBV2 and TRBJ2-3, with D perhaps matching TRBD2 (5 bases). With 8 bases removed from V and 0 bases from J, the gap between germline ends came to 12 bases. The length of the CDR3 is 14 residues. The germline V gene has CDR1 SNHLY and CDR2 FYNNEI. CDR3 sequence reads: CASRDWGSTDTQYF. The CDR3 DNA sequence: TGTGCCAGCCGGGATTGGGGTAGCACAGATACGCAGTATTTT.

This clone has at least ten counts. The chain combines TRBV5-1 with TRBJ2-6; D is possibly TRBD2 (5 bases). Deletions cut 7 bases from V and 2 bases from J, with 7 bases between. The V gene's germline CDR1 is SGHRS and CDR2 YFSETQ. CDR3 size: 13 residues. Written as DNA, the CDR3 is TGCGCCAGCCGGGAACCTGGGGCCAACGTCCTGACTTTC. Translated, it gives CASREPGANVLTF.

The CDR3 reads CASSLGSLDRVYEQYF. The CDR3 DNA is TGTGCCAGCAGTTTGGGGTCATTGGACAGGGTCTACGAGCAGTACTTC. V is TRBV6-5 and J is TRBJ2-7, with 8 bases aligning to TRBD1. The CDR3 runs to 16 residues. Germline loops: CDR1 MNHEY, CDR2 SVGAGI. Trimming at V came to 4 bases and at J to 3 bases, leaving 11 bases not matched to a gene.

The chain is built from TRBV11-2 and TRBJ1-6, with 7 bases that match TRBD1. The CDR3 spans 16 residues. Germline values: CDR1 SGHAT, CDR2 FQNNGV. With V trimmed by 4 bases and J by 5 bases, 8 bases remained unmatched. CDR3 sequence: CASSSRDRVNNSPLHF. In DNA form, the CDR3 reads TGTGCCAGCAGCTCCAGAGACAGGGTCAATAATTCACCCCTCCACTTT.

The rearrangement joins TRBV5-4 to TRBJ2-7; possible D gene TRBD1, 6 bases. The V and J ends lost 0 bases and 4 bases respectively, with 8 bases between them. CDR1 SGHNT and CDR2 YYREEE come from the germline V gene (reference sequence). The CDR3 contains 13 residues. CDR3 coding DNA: TGTGCCAGCAGCTTGGGGACAGAATACGAGCAGTACTTC. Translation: CASSLGTEYEQYF.

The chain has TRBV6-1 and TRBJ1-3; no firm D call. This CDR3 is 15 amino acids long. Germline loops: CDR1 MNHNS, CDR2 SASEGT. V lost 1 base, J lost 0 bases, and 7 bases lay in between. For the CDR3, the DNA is TGTGCCAGCAGTGAAGTCGCCTACTCTGGAAACACCATATATTTT. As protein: CASSEVAYSGNTIYF.

This chain's CDR3 is CASSSPSSEKAFF. The CDR3 DNA sequence: TGTGCCAGCAGCTCTCCCTCGAGTGAGAAAGCTTTCTTT. V usage is TRBV28 and J usage is TRBJ1-1; D uncertain. This CDR3 region has 13 residues. Germline V lookup: CDR1 MDHEN, CDR2 SYDVKM. The germline V and J ends were trimmed by 6 bases and 9 bases, with 17 bases remaining between them.

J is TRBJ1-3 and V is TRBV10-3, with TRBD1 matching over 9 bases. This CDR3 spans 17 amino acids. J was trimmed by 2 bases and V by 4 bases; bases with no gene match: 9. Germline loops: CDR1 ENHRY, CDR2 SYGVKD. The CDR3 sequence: CAISGGPGQGTGNTIYF. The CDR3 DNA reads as TGTGCCATCAGTGGTGGTCCGGGACAGGGAACTGGAAACACCATATATTTT.

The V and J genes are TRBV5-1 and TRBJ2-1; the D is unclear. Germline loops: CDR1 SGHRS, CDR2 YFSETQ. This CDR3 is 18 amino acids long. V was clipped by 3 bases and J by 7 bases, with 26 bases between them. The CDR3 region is CASSSDPPDLGFRNEQFF. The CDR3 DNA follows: TGCGCCAGCAGCTCAGACCCCCCGGACCTAGGTTTTAGGAATGAGCAGTTCTTC.

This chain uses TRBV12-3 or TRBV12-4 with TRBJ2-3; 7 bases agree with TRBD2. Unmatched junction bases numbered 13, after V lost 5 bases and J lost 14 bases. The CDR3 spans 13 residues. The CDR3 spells CASSGGGGGSMYF. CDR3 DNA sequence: TGTGCCAGCAGTGGGGGGGGTGGCGGGAGTATGTATTTT.

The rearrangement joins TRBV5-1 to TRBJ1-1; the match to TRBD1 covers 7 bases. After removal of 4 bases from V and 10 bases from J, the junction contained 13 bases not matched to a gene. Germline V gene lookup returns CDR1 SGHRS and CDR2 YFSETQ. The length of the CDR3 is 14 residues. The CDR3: CASSDTGAVALAFF. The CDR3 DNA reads TGCGCCAGCAGCGATACAGGGGCCGTCGCCCTAGCTTTCTTT.

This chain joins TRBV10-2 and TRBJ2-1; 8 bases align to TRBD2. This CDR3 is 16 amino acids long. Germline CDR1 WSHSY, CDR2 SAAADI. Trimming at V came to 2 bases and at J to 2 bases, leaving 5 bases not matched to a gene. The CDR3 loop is CASSEGPAGAYNEQFF. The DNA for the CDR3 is TGCGCCAGCAGTGAGGGCCCAGCGGGGGCCTACAATGAGCAGTTCTTC.

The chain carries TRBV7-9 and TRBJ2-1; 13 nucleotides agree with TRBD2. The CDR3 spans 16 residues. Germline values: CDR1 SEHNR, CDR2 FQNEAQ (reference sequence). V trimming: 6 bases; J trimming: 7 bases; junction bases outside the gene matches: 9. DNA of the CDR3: TGTGCCAGCAGAACTCCGGGACTAGCGGGAATTAATGAGCAGTTCTTC. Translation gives CASRTPGLAGINEQFF.

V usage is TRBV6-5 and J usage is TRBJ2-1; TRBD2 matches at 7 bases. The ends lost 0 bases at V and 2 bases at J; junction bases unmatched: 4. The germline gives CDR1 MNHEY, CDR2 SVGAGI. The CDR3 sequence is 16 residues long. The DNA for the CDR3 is TGTGCCAGCAGTTACTCCCCAGCGGGGACCTACAATGAGCAGTTCTTC. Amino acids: CASSYSPAGTYNEQFF.

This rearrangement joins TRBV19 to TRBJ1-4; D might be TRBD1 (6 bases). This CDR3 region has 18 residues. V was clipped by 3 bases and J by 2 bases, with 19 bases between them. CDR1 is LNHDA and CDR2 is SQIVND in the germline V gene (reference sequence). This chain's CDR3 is CASSIIRAQGPTNEKLFF. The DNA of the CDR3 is TGTGCCAGTAGTATTATCCGCGCACAGGGCCCGACTAATGAAAAACTGTTTTTT.

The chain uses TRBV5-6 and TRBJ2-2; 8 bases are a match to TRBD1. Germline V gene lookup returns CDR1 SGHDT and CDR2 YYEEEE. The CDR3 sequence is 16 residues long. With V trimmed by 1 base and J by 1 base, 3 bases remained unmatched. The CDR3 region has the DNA TGTGCCAGCAGCTTGCTAGGACAGGGGAACACCGGGGAGCTGTTTTTT. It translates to CASSLLGQGNTGELFF.

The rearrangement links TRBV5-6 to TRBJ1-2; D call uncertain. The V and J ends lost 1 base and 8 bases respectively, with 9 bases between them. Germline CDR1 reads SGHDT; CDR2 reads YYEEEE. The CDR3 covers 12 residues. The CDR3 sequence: CASSLIQGGYTF. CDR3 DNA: TGTGCCAGCAGCTTGATACAAGGAGGCTACACCTTC.

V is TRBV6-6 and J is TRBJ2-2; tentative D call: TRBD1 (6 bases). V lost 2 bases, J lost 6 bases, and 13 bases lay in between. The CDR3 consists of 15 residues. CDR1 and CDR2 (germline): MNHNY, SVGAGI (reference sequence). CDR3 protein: CASSYVQGRAGELFF. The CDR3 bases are TGTGCCAGCAGTTACGTCCAGGGGCGGGCCGGGGAGCTGTTTTTT.